Here is one T cell receptor (beta chain) with its context. Antigen unknown. TCRdb keeps only in-frame clones here, not all; method: immunoSEQ multiplex PCR. The table includes 50,000 to 75,000 clones, 86% detected once. These data are taken from a study of lymphopenia after photon versus proton radiotherapy. Findings and limits, study-wide: After the lymphocyte nadir, photon-treated repertoires showed oligoclonal expansion, especially of CD8+ Temra cells. Photon-treated patients lost naive T cells and TCR diversity; proton-treated stayed stable.

The germline V gene has CDR1 LGHNA and CDR2 YNFKEQ. CDR3 length: 17 amino acids. Deletions cut 2 bases from V and 0 bases from J, with 16 bases between. V and J are TRBV4-2 and TRBJ1-1; D is undetermined. Sequencing used peripheral blood, obtained from a patient treated with photon-based radiotherapy. The receptor was isolated from a man aged 35-49 years with gastric cancer. The CDR3 DNA reads TGTGCCAGCAGCCAATTCTTAACAGTGGGCATGAACACTGAAGCTTTCTTT. This translates into CASSQFLTVGMNTEAFF.